This T cell receptor (beta chain) emerged from a study of blood T cells in healthy people across ages. Study background: Every two T cells gave about one barcoded beta molecule via template switching. Study-level points and caveats: Versus aged donors, long-lived donors had higher diversity and more naive CD4+ cells.

This clonotype was picked up many times. Its target is not known. Germline lookup yields CDR1 SGHNT and CDR2 YYREEE (reference sequence). The CDR3 spans 14 residues. Trimming removed 3 bases from V and 8 bases from J; junction bases left unmatched: 7. Primers used in a second PCR of roughly 7 to 12 cycles were a sample-barcoded 5' primer and a J-beta primer mix. MiXCR, run by TCRdb on the 5' RACE reads, gives a single entry per CDR3 protein. The sample carries approximately 680,000 distinct CDR3 sequences, 32% recorded once. Sequences were obtained from blood. The chain links TRBV5-4 to TRBJ1-2; 10 nucleotides agree with TRBD1. The clonotype originates from a woman aged 80 or over in good health. DNA for the CDR3: TGTGCCAGCAGCTGGGACAGGGGAAACGACGGCTACACCTTC. Residues: CASSWDRGNDGYTF.